This T cell receptor (beta chain) stems from a study of molecular identifiers for immune sequencing clone quantification. Study outcomes and limitations: Spiked Jurkat TCR RNA from one cell was reportedly detectable among roughly 910,000 naive cells.

MiXCR, run by TCRdb on the PCR reads, gives a single entry per CDR3 protein. Of approximately 550,000 distinct CDR3 sequences listed, about 25% are singletons. On this clonotype itself: What it recognizes is unknown. The conserved final phenylalanine or tryptophan is absent from the CDR3, which likely points to a read error.

CDR1 is MNHEY and CDR2 is SMNVEV in the germline V gene (reference sequence). The germline V and J ends were trimmed by 5 bases and 4 bases, with 16 bases remaining between them. This CDR3 spans 15 amino acids. Sorting was used to obtain naive CD8 T cells (CD8+CD4-CCR7+CD45RA+). The sequencing input was naive CD8+ T cells from blood, with Jurkat cell RNA spiked in. As for subset: FACS-sorted CD8+CD4-CCR7+CD45RA+ naive T cells. This sequence joins TRBV27 and TRBJ2-3, with D maybe TRBD1 (5 bases). The source of this sequence is a human donor in good health. Some libraries in this study had Jurkat cell RNA spiked in. The CDR3 nucleotides are TGTGCCAGCAGTCAAAGGACAAACTATCCAGATACGCAGTATTTA. Translating it yields CASSQRTNYPDTQYL.